Sequencing of this TCR beta chain was carried out in a study of blood T cell repertoires in COVID-19 (dated by TCRdb to 2018 to 2020). At the level of the whole study: The collaborator samples originated in the United States, Italy and Spain and spanned the acute and convalescent phases of COVID-19. The material from the prospective study consisted of cDNA or gDNA derived from T cells, B-cell-depleted T cells, or PBMCs. The repertoires were released in a freely available public database meant as a resource for research on the immune response to SARS-CoV-2. The dataset comprised deeply sampled blood TCRbeta repertoires from subjects exposed to, actively infected with, or recovered from COVID-19. Sample metadata almost always included a de-identified subject ID, COVID-19 status, age in years and sex. The samples were drawn from two sources: the first 160 participants of the ongoing ImmuneRACE study, and 1,254 subjects contributed by 6 global collaborators. Where HLA class I and class II types were available, the types were taken from metadata supplied by the sample provider, not from assay-based typing. Points the paper makes about the study in general: The quantity of clinical and demographic metadata differed by source and by participant and was supplied without curation.

One collaborating source in Seattle enrolled patients during active infection and followed them longitudinally through the course of disease. The collaborating institutions used their own protocols to collect whole blood in K2EDTA tubes. Collaborator samples were shipped for TCRbeta analysis as frozen whole blood, isolated PBMCs, or DNA extracted from either sample type. The table lists this clone with a count of one. Its recognized antigen is unknown. No base quality values were provided; no much bigger clone lies one nucleotide off. TCRbeta CDR3 regions were amplified from genomic DNA using the immunoSEQ Assay, a bias-controlled multiplex PCR. The paper's data handling went like this. Within the assay, amplification of reference gene primers was used to estimate how many nucleated cells each sample contained. To quantify the absolute abundance of each unique TCRbeta CDR3 rearrangement, sequence reads were collapsed and filtered. For each sample, productive Simpson clonality was calculated by taking the square root of Simpson's diversity index across productive rearrangements. TCRdb provides this immuneACCESS table in a form limited to in-frame rearrangements. Some clones are lacking; in checked studies, under half of them reflect an unresolved V gene, and why the rest are absent is not known. The D gene and trimming were derived from the DNA, and the V and J assignments and clone size from that table. Recorded for this sample are some 310,000 clones; 85% to 90% of them occurred a single time. More than 0.85% of the sample lies in the top ten.

Sequencing input: peripheral blood. This receptor was obtained from a woman aged 40 to 49 with COVID-19, enrolled during active disease.

The CDR3 in this case is CASSLGASAYNEQFF. The nucleotide sequence reads as follows: TGCGCCAGCAGCTTGGGGGCTAGCGCGTACAATGAGCAGTTCTTC. This chain is built from TRBV5-1 and TRBJ2-1, with TRBD2 perhaps the D gene, on 6 matching bases. CDR1 and CDR2, looked up from the germline V gene, are SGHRS and YFSETQ. The junction carries 11 bases between V and J, which are trimmed by 0 bases and 4 bases respectively. The CDR3 numbers 15 residues from cysteine through phenylalanine. Of the read, only the CDR3 DNA is kept; its 45 bases are in frame from base 1. Full variable domain (CDR3 extended with the reference TRBV5-1 and TRBJ2-1 proteins): KAGVTQTPRYLIKTRGQQVTLSCSPISGHRSVSWYQQTPGQGLQFLFEYFSETQRNKGNFPGRFSGRQFSNSRSEMNVSTLELGDSALYLCASSLGASAYNEQFFGPGTRLTVL.